The clone carrying this T cell receptor (beta chain) was recorded many times. The V end lost 5 bases, the J end lost 0 bases, and 11 bases lay between the germline ends. CDR3 length: 15 residues. Per the germline V gene, CDR1 is SGHVS and CDR2 is FQNEAQ. These data originate in a study of T cells after yellow fever vaccination. Each CDR3 protein is one row after TCRdb ran MiXCR on the 5' RACE reads. This sample has fewer than 7,000 distinct CDR3 sequences, with about 6% found just once. V gene TRBV7-8 combines with J gene TRBJ1-5; D is uncertain. Specimen: PBMCs, either bulk or a sorted T-cell subset (CD4+, CD8+, memory, or dextramer-sorted; not recorded which), collected roughly 14 days after the first yellow fever vaccination. The sequence was collected from a young man who received the YFV17D yellow fever vaccine. The CDR3: CASSPKPDSNQPQHF. CDR3 DNA sequence: TGTGCCAGCAGCCCGAAGCCGGATAGCAATCAGCCCCAGCATTTT.